This T cell receptor beta chain is from a study of technical replicates of blood from several donors. Per germline, CDR1 SGHRS and CDR2 YFSETQ. The CDR3 sequence is 20 residues long. V was clipped by 0 bases and J by 8 bases; unmatched bases: 18. The method was immunoSEQ multiplex PCR; TCRdb's version includes in-frame clones alone and lacks a portion of them. Here the sample spans about 59,000 clones, around 85% being singletons. This chain uses TRBV5-1 with TRBJ2-1, with TRBD2 matching over 12 bases. The TCR comes from a human donor in good health. Some clones in this sample may be carry-over from other donors' samples. Sequenced material: PBMCs. In nucleotides, the CDR3 is TGCGCCAGCAGCTTGGATGCTAGCGGGGGGGCTGGTACTCCCGGCCATGAGCAGTTCTTC. Protein sequence: CASSLDASGGAGTPGHEQFF.